This TCR beta chain stems from a study of tumor-infiltrating lymphocytes in localized non-small cell lung cancer (dated by TCRdb to about 2021). Describing the broader study: Several histologies were represented in the cohort, which also included both smokers and never-smokers as well as patients whose samples were collected after neoadjuvant chemotherapy. The overall ICON cohort was composed of some 140 surgical patients with localized non-small cell lung cancer whose tumors were resected. TCR sequencing was one of several integrated assays, alongside flow cytometry, multiplex immunofluorescence, RNA-seq, exome sequencing and proteomics, applied to the same patients. For under 70 patients, immunoSEQ T-cell fraction was compared between paired tumor and uninvolved lung. Resected tumor tissue and uninvolved lung tissue described as non-adjacent to the tumor were contributed by each patient, with both tissues obtained from the same patient.

The first patient joined ICON in early 2016, and enrollment wrapped up when the last patient was enrolled in the second half of 2018. In a subcohort of 80 or so patients, fresh tumor and matched uninvolved tissue were collected for in-depth immune analyses, with TCR sequencing among those analyses. DNA isolated from bulk tissue, without cell sorting, was used for TCR sequencing. The cysteine opens and the phenylalanine closes a CDR3 of 19 amino acids. The sequence is cut down to CDR3 DNA, 57 bases in frame from base 1. V was cut back by 0 bases and J by 4 bases, leaving a gap of 22 bases between them. For CDR1 and CDR2, the germline V gene lists MGHRA and YSYEKL. The paper as a whole reports these results and caveats: No difference in TCR-derived T-cell fraction was observed between the flow cytometry-defined immunotypes IM1 (good prognosis) and IM2 (poor prognosis). Since assay coverage differed from patient to patient depending on how much tissue was available, TCR sequencing was done for only a subset of the cohort. Because different pieces of the same tissue were used for different assays, technical variation could not be separated from intratumor heterogeneity. No association of tumor T-cell fraction from TCR sequencing with recurrence-free survival was found (p = 0.61). Consistent with immunofluorescence CD3 counts, TCRbeta sequencing supported greater T cell infiltration in tumors than in uninvolved lung tissue.

The T-cell fraction in tumor and uninvolved lung tissue was provided by TCR sequencing with the immunoSEQ assay. In the original analysis: For survival analysis, patients were split into high (upper tertile) and low (lower two tertiles) T-cell fraction groups and compared by log-rank test. Paired tumor versus uninvolved lung differences in T-cell fraction were tested with a signed-rank test. TCRdb carries this immuneACCESS record with in-frame sequences only. Its versions omit some clonotypes, under half of them owing to an unresolved V gene in the studies checked, with the rest unexplained. V and J calls and clone size follow that table, whereas D and trimming were derived from the DNA. The sample table records about 12,000 clones; around 80% of these occur just once. Together, the top ten hold 10% to 15% of the sample. Details on this clone: No cognate antigen has been identified for it. Base qualities were left out, and no much larger clone turns up one base away.

The sequence joins TRBV4-1 to TRBJ1-3; too little of a D gene remains to name it. The sample was lung tumor tissue. This TCR was recovered from a human donor with non-small cell lung cancer. The bases are TGCGCCAGCAGCCAAGATGGTATCCGGCTTCGGAGGGCAGGAAACACCATATATTTT. Translation gives CASSQDGIRLRRAGNTIYF.